This TCR beta chain derives from a study of blood T cell repertoires in COVID-19. At the level of the study: Italy, Spain and the United States were the sources of the convalescent and acute COVID-19 samples. PBMCs, B-cell-depleted T cells, or T cells were the source of the cDNA or gDNA that made up the material.

The protocol was immunoSEQ multiplex PCR, while the TCRdb copy is restricted to in-frame clones and leaves out a portion. The sample includes roughly 230,000 clones, 84% seen only once; the top ten take about 4%. Germline CDR1 reads PRHDT; CDR2 reads FYEKMQ (reference sequence). The CDR3 is 15 residues long. Deletions cut 5 bases from V and 5 bases from J, with 15 bases between. The rearrangement uses TRBV13 and TRBJ1-4; a possible D gene is TRBD1 (5 bases). The TCR comes from a man aged 50-59 years with acute or convalescent COVID-19. The sequencing input was peripheral blood. CDR3 sequence reads: CASSLGGWQNEKLFF. Here the CDR3 DNA reads TGTGCCAGCAGCCTGGGGGGGTGGCAGAATGAAAAACTGTTTTTT.